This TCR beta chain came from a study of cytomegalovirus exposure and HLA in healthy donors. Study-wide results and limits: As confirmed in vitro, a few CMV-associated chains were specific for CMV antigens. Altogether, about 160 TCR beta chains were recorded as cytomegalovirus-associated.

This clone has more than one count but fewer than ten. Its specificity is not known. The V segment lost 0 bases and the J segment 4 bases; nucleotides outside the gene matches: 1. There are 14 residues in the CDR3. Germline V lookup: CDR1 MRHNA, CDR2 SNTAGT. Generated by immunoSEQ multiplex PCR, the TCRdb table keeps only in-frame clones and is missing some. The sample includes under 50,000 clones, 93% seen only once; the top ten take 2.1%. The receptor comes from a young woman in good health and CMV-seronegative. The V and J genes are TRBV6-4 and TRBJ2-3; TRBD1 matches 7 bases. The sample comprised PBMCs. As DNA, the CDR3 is TGTGCCAGCAGTGACTCGCAGGGGGCAGATACGCAGTATTTT. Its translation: CASSDSQGADTQYF.